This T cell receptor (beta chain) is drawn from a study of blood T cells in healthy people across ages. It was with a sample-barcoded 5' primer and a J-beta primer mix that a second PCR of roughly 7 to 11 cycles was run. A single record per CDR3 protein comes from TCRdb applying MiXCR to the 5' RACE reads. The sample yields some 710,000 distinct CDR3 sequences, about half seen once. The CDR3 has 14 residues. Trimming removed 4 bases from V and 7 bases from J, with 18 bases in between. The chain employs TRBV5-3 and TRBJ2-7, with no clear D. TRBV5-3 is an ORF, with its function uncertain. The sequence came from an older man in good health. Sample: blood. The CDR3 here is CARSRRLVSHEQYF. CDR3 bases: TGTGCCAGAAGCCGACGGCTAGTTTCCCATGAGCAGTACTTC.